One and the same sample provided the 17 T cell receptor beta chains below, sequenced in a study of shared clonotypes between healthy human individuals. Sequencing was performed with immunoSEQ multiplex PCR; in TCRdb, only in-frame clones are kept and a portion is missing. The sample shows around 2,000,000 clones, approximately 94% of them seen only once. Only CD45RO-negative cells positively selected for CCR7 counted as naive CD8 cells, so terminally differentiated effector memory CD45RA+ cells were excluded. Sample: naive CD8+ T cells from PBMCs. All receptors come from a man in his late teens or twenties in good health. Some clones in this sample may be carry-over from other donors' samples.

The chain carries TRBV15 and TRBJ1-5; no firm D call. V lost 2 bases and J 0 bases, leaving 8 bases between the germline ends. Per germline, CDR1 LNHNV and CDR2 YYDKDF (reference sequence). There are 15 residues in the CDR3. The CDR3 sequence is CATSRPPYSNQPQHF. The CDR3 coding sequence is TGTGCCACCAGCAGACCACCATATAGCAATCAGCCCCAGCATTTT.

The chain is built from TRBV28 and TRBJ1-5, with unresolved D. V was shortened by 4 bases and J by 0 bases, with 10 bases between the two germline ends. Germline loops: CDR1 MDHEN, CDR2 SYDVKM. The CDR3 spans 15 residues. This CDR3 reads CASSWTGSSNQPQHF. The CDR3 DNA reads TGTGCCAGCAGTTGGACGGGGAGTAGCAATCAGCCCCAGCATTTT.

On this clone: The same CDR3 arises from other DNA sequences in this sample as well. The gene calls are TRBV7-6 and TRBJ2-7; the match to TRBD1 covers 7 bases. Germline CDR1 and CDR2: SGHVS and FNYEAQ. The CDR3 loop spans 15 amino acids. Trimming removed 5 bases from V and 0 bases from J; junction bases left unmatched: 7. The CDR3 here is CASSLRQGNSYEQYF. Here the CDR3 DNA reads TGTGCCAGCAGCCTAAGACAGGGCAACTCCTACGAGCAGTACTTC.

The CDR3 here is CASSLGLAGENEQFF. The CDR3 DNA reads TGTGCCAGCAGTTTAGGACTAGCGGGTGAGAATGAGCAGTTCTTC. The V and J genes are TRBV27 and TRBJ2-1; 11 bases are a match to TRBD2. The germline V gene encodes CDR1 MNHEY and CDR2 SMNVEV (reference sequence). This CDR3 is built from 15 residues. V shed 2 bases, J shed 7 bases, and the junction held 4 bases outside the gene matches.

V and J are TRBV11-2 and TRBJ2-1, with 10 positions matching TRBD1. The CDR3 has 18 amino acids. V lost 4 bases to trimming and J lost 4 bases; unmatched junction nucleotides: 13. The germline V gene has CDR1 SGHAT and CDR2 FQNNGV. CDR3 loop: CASSWAPGSGQGYNEQFF. As DNA, the CDR3 is TGTGCCAGCAGCTGGGCTCCGGGGTCGGGACAGGGGTACAATGAGCAGTTCTTC.

CDR3 in DNA: TGCAGCGTTGAGGTTGGGGAGGGGGAAAACATTCAGTACTTC. The encoded protein is CSVEVGEGENIQYF. This rearrangement joins TRBV29-1 to TRBJ2-4; possible D gene TRBD2, 7 bases. CDR1 and CDR2 from the germline V gene are SQVTM and ANQGSEA. The CDR3 length is 14 residues. V shed 3 bases and J shed 5 bases, with 14 bases lying between them. Full variable domain (missing parts from reference TRBV29-1 and TRBJ2-4): SAVISQKPSRDICQRGTSLTIQCQVDSQVTMMFWYRQQPGQSLTLIATANQGSEATYESGFVIDKFPISRPNLTFSTLTVSNMSPEDSSIYLCSVEVGEGENIQYFGAGTRLSVL.

V and J are TRBV10-3 and TRBJ2-7; D perhaps matches TRBD2 (6 bases). Trimming cost V 2 bases and J 0 bases, with 11 bases left between them. CDR1 is ENHRY and CDR2 is SYGVKD in the germline V gene. The CDR3 runs to 15 residues. The DNA of the CDR3 is TGTGCCATCAGTGAGAGGCCGGGGGACTCCTACGAGCAGTACTTC. Amino acids: CAISERPGDSYEQYF.

This clone has just one count. The rearrangement links TRBV6-5 to TRBJ1-1, with 9 bases that match TRBD1. CDR1 and CDR2 from the germline V gene are MNHEY and SVGAGI. This CDR3 has 14 amino acids. V trimming: 6 bases; J trimming: 1 base; junction bases outside the gene matches: 3. CDR3 in DNA: TGTGCCAGCAGAACAGGGGGCAGGAACACTGAAGCTTTCTTT. It is translated as CASRTGGRNTEAFF.

The rearrangement links TRBV9 to TRBJ1-2; a possible D gene is TRBD1 (5 bases). Per germline, CDR1 SGDLS and CDR2 YYNGEE. V lost 0 bases and J lost 3, with 12 bases in between. CDR3 size: 15 residues. The CDR3 nucleotides read TGTGCCAGCAGCGTAGGGGGCACAACGGACTATGGCTACACCTTC. This gives the protein CASSVGGTTDYGYTF.

This chain links TRBV27 with TRBJ1-1; weak D call: TRBD1 (6 bases). Germline CDR1 MNHEY, CDR2 SMNVEV (reference sequence). The CDR3 sequence is 14 residues long. The V gene lost 6 bases and the J gene lost 0 bases, with 11 bases spanning the gap. Here the CDR3 reads CASSQQGVNTEAFF. The DNA of the CDR3 is TGTGCCAGCAGCCAACAGGGAGTGAACACTGAAGCTTTCTTT.

The V and J genes are TRBV28 and TRBJ1-2; 8 bases fit TRBD1. V shed 7 bases and J 7 bases; nucleotides not matched to a gene: 2. The CDR3 length is 11 residues. The germline V gene encodes CDR1 MDHEN and CDR2 SYDVKM. The CDR3 sequence: CASTTGGGYTF. DNA of the CDR3: TGTGCCAGCACCACAGGGGGTGGCTACACCTTC.

The genes are TRBV4-1 and TRBJ2-7; TRBD1 or TRBD2 may be the D gene (5 bases each). CDR1 and CDR2 from the germline V gene are MGHRA and YSYEKL. The CDR3 has 14 amino acids. Trimming took 5 bases from V and 1 from J, leaving 12 bases between them. The CDR3 loop reads CASSYRDGSYEQYF. The CDR3 nucleotides read TGCGCCAGCAGCTACCGGGACGGGTCCTACGAGCAGTACTTC.

CDR3 sequence: CASRPGNSNQPQHF. CDR3 in DNA: TGTGCCAGTAGACCGGGCAATAGCAATCAGCCCCAGCATTTT. The chain couples TRBV19 to TRBJ1-5; D gene uncertain. Germline V lookup: CDR1 LNHDA, CDR2 SQIVND (reference sequence). This CDR3 contains 14 residues. With 6 bases removed from V and 0 bases from J, the gap between germline ends came to 9 bases.

The J gene is TRBJ2-5, the V gene TRBV7-9; TRBD2 matches 14 bases. The CDR3 has 16 residues. Looked up from germline, CDR1 is SEHNR and CDR2 is FQNEAQ (reference sequence). The trim removed 4 bases at V and 2 bases at J, leaving 3 bases unmatched. CDR3 loop: CASSYRLAGGQETQYF. The CDR3 nucleotides are TGTGCCAGCAGCTACCGACTAGCGGGGGGGCAAGAGACCCAGTACTTC.

The rearrangement links TRBV4-1 to TRBJ1-6; 7 bases align to TRBD1. V lost 4 bases and J lost 5; bases outside the gene matches: 8. Germline loops: CDR1 MGHRA, CDR2 YSYEKL. CDR3 length: 16 residues. CDR3 coding DNA: TGCGCCAGCAGCCGTCGTGACAGGGATAATAATTCACCCCTCCACTTT. Encoded protein: CASSRRDRDNNSPLHF.

The gene calls are TRBV7-5 and TRBJ2-1; TRBD2 is taken as the D call from the table, unchecked against the DNA. TRBV7-5 is an annotated pseudogene. CDR3 size: 18 residues. The CDR3 DNA is TGTGCCAGAAGCTTACGGGGGGGAGTAGTTTCTACTCGGAATGAGCAGTTCTTC. It translates to CARSLRGGVVSTRNEQFF.

On this clone: At the DNA level, this CDR3 is encoded by other sequences in the same sample as well. The chain is built from TRBV28 and TRBJ2-7; 8 bases match TRBD1. The junction had 5 bases not matched to a gene; V was cut back by 6 bases and J by 1 base. Germline-derived CDR1 and CDR2 are MDHEN and SYDVKM. CDR3 size: 14 residues. CDR3 residues: CASSSTGGSYEQYF. For the CDR3, the DNA is TGTGCCAGCAGCTCTACAGGGGGTTCCTACGAGCAGTACTTC.